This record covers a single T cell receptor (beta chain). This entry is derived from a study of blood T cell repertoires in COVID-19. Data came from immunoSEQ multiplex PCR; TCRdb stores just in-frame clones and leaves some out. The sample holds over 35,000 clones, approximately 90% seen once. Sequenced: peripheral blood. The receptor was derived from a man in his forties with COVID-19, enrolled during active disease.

CDR3 bases: TGTGCCAGCAGCTTACCAAGGGGGGGCCCCAAAAACATTCAGTACTTC. Protein sequence: CASSLPRGGPKNIQYF. This chain links TRBV13 with TRBJ2-4; weak D call: TRBD2 (7 bases). The CDR3 sequence is 16 residues long. Trimming stripped 2 bases from V and 2 bases from J, with 13 bases between. Looked up from germline, CDR1 is PRHDT and CDR2 is FYEKMQ (reference sequence).